The subject of this entry is one TCR beta chain. Assay: immunoSEQ multiplex PCR; the TCRdb copy retains only in-frame clones and omits some. Among about 200,000 clones listed, 60% to 85% were seen once. Per the germline V gene, CDR1 is KGHSH and CDR2 is LQKENI. This CDR3 has 13 residues. Trimming at V came to 2 bases and at J to 7 bases, leaving 3 bases not matched to a gene. This sample stems from a study of blood T cell repertoires in COVID-19. Sequenced material: peripheral blood. This clonotype was sampled from a woman aged 70-85 years with acute or convalescent COVID-19. This chain links TRBV18 with TRBJ1-1, with TRBD1 matching over 8 bases. The CDR3 coding sequence is TGTGCCAGCTCACCAGCAGGGGGCAGTGAAGCTTTCTTT. Protein product: CASSPAGGSEAFF.